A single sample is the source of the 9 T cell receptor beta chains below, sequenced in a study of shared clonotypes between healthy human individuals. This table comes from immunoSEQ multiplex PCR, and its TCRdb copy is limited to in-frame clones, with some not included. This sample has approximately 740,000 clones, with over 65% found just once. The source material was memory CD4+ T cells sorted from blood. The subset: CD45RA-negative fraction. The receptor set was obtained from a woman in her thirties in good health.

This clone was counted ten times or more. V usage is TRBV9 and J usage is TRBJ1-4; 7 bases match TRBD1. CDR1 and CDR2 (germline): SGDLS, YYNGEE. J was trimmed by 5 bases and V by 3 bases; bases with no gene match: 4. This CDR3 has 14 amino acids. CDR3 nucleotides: TGTGCCAGCAGCGGGGACAGCTTAAATGAAAAACTGTTTTTT. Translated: CASSGDSLNEKLFF. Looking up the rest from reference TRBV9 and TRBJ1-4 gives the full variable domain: DSGVTQTPKHLITATGQRVTLRCSPRSGDLSVYWYQQSLDQGLQFLIQYYNGEERAKGNILERFSAQQFPDLHSELNLSSLELGDSALYFCASSGDSLNEKLFFGSGTQLSVL.

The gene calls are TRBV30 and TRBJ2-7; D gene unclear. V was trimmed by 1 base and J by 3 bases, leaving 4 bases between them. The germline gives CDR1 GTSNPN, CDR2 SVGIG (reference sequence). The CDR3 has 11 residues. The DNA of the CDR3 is TGTGCCTGGAGTGAGAACTACGAGCAGTACTTC. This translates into CAWSENYEQYF.

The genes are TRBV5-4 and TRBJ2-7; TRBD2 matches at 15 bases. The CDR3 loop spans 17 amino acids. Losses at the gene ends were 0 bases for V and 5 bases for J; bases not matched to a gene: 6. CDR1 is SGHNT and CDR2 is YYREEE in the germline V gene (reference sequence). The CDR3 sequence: CASSLGTSGRAYDEQYF. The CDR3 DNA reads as TGTGCCAGCAGCTTGGGGACTAGCGGGAGGGCCTACGACGAGCAGTACTTC.

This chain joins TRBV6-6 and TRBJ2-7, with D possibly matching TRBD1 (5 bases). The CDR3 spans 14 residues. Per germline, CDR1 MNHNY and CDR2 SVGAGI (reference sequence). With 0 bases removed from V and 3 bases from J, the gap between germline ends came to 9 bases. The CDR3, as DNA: TGTGCCAGCAGTTACTCCCAGGGCGGCTACGAGCAGTACTTC. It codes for CASSYSQGGYEQYF.

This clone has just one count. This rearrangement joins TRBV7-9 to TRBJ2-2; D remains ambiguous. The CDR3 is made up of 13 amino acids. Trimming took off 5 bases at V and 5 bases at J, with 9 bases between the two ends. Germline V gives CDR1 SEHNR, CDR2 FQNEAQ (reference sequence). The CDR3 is CASSPQVTGELFF. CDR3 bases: TGTGCCAGCAGCCCCCAGGTGACCGGGGAGCTGTTTTTT.

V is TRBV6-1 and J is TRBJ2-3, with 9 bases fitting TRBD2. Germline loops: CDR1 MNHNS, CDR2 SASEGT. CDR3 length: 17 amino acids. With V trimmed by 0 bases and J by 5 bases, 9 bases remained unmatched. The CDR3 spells CASSEALTGLAGDTQYF. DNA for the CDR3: TGTGCCAGCAGTGAAGCGCTAACGGGACTAGCTGGAGATACGCAGTATTTT.

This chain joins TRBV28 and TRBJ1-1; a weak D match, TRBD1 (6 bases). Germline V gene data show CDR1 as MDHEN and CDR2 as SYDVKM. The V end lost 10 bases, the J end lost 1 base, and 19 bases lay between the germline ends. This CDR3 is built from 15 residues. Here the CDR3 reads CATTKRNRANTEAFF. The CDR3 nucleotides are TGTGCCACGACCAAAAGGAACAGGGCGAACACTGAAGCTTTCTTT. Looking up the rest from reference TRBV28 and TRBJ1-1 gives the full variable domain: DVKVTQSSRYLVKRTGEKVFLECVQDMDHENMFWYRQDPGLGLRLIYFSYDVKMKEKGDIPEGYSVSREKKERFSLILESASTNQTSMYLCATTKRNRANTEAFFGQGTRLTVV.

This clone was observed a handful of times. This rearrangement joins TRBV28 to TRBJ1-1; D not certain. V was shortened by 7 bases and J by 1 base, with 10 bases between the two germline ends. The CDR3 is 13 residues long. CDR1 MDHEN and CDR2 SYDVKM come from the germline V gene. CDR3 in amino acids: CASTVPSNTEAFF. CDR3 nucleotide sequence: TGTGCCAGCACCGTCCCTTCGAACACTGAAGCTTTCTTT.

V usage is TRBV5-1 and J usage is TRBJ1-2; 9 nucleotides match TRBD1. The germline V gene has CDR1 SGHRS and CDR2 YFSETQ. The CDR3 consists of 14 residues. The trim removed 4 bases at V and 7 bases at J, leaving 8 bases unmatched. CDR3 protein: CASSAGQGMSGYTF. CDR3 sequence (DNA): TGCGCCAGCAGCGCAGGACAGGGGATGAGTGGCTACACCTTC. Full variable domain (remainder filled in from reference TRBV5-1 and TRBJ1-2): KAGVTQTPRYLIKTRGQQVTLSCSPISGHRSVSWYQQTPGQGLQFLFEYFSETQRNKGNFPGRFSGRQFSNSRSEMNVSTLELGDSALYLCASSAGQGMSGYTFGSGTRLTVV.